These 3 T cell receptor beta chains were sequenced from one sample in a study of blood T cells in healthy people across ages. A second PCR, run for about 6 to 11 cycles, used a sample-barcoded 5' primer plus a J-beta primer mix. TCRdb re-analysed the 5' RACE reads in MiXCR, keeping a single row per CDR3 protein. Of over a million distinct CDR3 sequences in the sample, more than 40% were seen once. Sequencing was performed on blood. The receptors originated from a woman aged 55-70 years in good health.

The rearrangement joins TRBV12-3 or TRBV12-4 to TRBJ2-2, with D possibly being TRBD2 (6 bases). The V end lost 5 bases, the J end lost 7 bases, and 17 bases lay between the germline ends. The CDR3 contains 15 residues. In DNA, the CDR3 is TGTGCCAGCAGTCAGACCGTCGTTAGCGGCGGGGAGCTGTTTTTT. Residues: CASSQTVVSGGELFF.

The chain employs TRBV4-1 and TRBJ2-4, with D possibly being TRBD2 (5 bases). Trimming pared 1 base from V and 0 bases from J, leaving 16 bases between. The CDR3 is 18 amino acids. Germline assignment: CDR1 MGHRA and CDR2 YSYEKL. CDR3: CASSQGWAGMGAKNIQYF. The CDR3 DNA reads as TGCGCCAGCAGCCAAGGTTGGGCCGGGATGGGAGCCAAAAACATTCAGTACTTC.

The chain links TRBV4-2 to TRBJ2-3; a weak D match, TRBD2 (5 bases). Germline loops: CDR1 LGHNA, CDR2 YNFKEQ. V dropped 0 bases and J dropped 2 bases, with 15 bases sitting between them. This CDR3 comprises 17 residues. This chain's CDR3 is CASSQDSTSTFTDTQYF. The DNA of the CDR3 is TGTGCCAGCAGCCAAGATTCCACTAGTACCTTCACAGATACGCAGTATTTT.